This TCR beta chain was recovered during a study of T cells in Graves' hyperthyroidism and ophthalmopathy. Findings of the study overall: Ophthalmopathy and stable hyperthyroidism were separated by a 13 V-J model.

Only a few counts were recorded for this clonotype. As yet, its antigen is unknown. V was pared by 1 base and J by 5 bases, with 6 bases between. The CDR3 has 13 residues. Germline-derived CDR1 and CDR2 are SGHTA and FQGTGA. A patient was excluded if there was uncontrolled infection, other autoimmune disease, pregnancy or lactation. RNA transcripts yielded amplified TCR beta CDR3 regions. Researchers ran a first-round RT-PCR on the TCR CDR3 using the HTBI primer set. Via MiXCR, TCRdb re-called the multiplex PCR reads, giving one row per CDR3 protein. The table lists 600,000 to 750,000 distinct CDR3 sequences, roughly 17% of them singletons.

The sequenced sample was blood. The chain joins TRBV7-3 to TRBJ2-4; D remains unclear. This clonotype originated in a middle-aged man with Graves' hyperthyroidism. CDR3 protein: CASSLNQENIQYF. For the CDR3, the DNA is TGTGCCAGCAGCTTAAACCAGGAAAACATTCAGTACTTC. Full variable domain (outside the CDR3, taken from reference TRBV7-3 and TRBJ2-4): GAGVSQTPSNKVTEKGKYVELRCDPISGHTALYWYRQSLGQGPEFLIYFQGTGAADDSGLPNDRFFAVRPEGSVSTLKIQRTERGDSAVYLCASSLNQENIQYFGAGTRLSVL.